Each of the 30 T cell receptor beta chains below was sequenced from the same sample in a study of early T cells in non-severe SARS-CoV-2 infection. TCRdb re-called the 5' RACE reads through MiXCR, storing one row per CDR3 protein. This table holds roughly 80,000 distinct CDR3 sequences, about an eighth found once. Sequencing input: whole blood. The origin of the receptors is an adult who was a healthcare worker with PCR-confirmed SARS-CoV-2 infection or an uninfected control (not recorded which).

This clonotype turned up a few times. This rearrangement joins TRBV5-4 to TRBJ2-7; 9 bases align to TRBD2. The CDR3 spans 15 residues. Germline loops: CDR1 SGHNT, CDR2 YYREEE (reference sequence). V lost 4 bases, J lost 0 bases, and 5 bases stayed unmatched. The CDR3 DNA sequence: TGTGCCAGCAGCCCCCATAGCGGGAGCTCCTACGAGCAGTACTTC. This codes for CASSPHSGSSYEQYF.

CDR3 coding DNA: TGTGCCAGCAGTTGGCAGGGGCGCAATGAGCAGTTCTTC. It codes for CASSWQGRNEQFF. The genes are TRBV28 and TRBJ2-1, with D tentatively TRBD1 (6 bases). The CDR3 runs 13 residues. CDR1 and CDR2 (germline): MDHEN, SYDVKM. Trimming took off 4 bases at V and 6 bases at J, with 10 bases between the two ends.

This clonotype was seen a few times. This sequence joins TRBV5-4 and TRBJ2-3; the D gene is possibly TRBD2 (5 bases). Trimming removed 4 bases from V and 1 base from J, with 7 bases in between. CDR3 length: 13 amino acids. Germline loops: CDR1 SGHNT, CDR2 YYREEE (reference sequence). This chain's CDR3 is CASSKEGTDTQYF. The CDR3 nucleotides read TGTGCCAGCAGCAAGGAGGGCACAGATACGCAGTATTTT.

This clonotype was counted at least ten times. This chain connects TRBV11-2 to TRBJ2-7; no reliable D call. Trimming left V 2 bases short and J 3 bases short, with 11 bases between. Germline CDR1 is SGHAT and CDR2 is FQNNGV. The CDR3 has 14 amino acids. This CDR3 is CASSLSSGNYEQYF. In DNA, the CDR3 is TGTGCCAGCAGCTTAAGCTCTGGGAACTACGAGCAGTACTTC.

This clonotype was counted many times. The genes are TRBV4-1 and TRBJ2-6, with 10 bases identical to TRBD2. The germline V gene has CDR1 MGHRA and CDR2 YSYEKL. This CDR3 comprises 20 residues. The V and J ends lost 4 bases and 4 bases, in that order; junction bases with no gene match: 16. CDR3 DNA: TGCGCCAGCAGCCTCACACCCAGCGGGGGGGCCGCCGCCGGGGCCAACGTCCTGACTTTC. Its translation: CASSLTPSGGAAAGANVLTF.

This clonotype was counted many times. The J gene is TRBJ2-1, the V gene TRBV29-1; 9 bases align to TRBD2. From germline, CDR1 is SQVTM and CDR2 ANQGSEA. CDR3 length: 14 amino acids. V was pared by 2 bases and J by 13 bases, with 12 bases of the junction left unmatched. The CDR3 protein is CSVEHSAGGPRQFF. The CDR3 nucleotides are TGCAGCGTTGAACACAGCGCGGGAGGGCCCCGACAGTTCTTC.

This clonotype was observed a few times. The V and J genes are TRBV3-1 and TRBJ2-3; TRBD2 agrees at 11 bases. The V gene's germline CDR1 is LGHDT and CDR2 YNNKEL (reference sequence). The CDR3 has 15 amino acids. Trimming at V came to 1 base and at J to 4 bases, leaving 1 base not matched to a gene. The CDR3 sequence: CASSQGSGRADTQYF. CDR3 in DNA: TGTGCCAGCAGCCAAGGTAGCGGGAGGGCAGATACGCAGTATTTT.

This clonotype was recorded at least ten times. Here the CDR3 DNA reads TGTGCCAGCAGTGATCGAAGCGGGGGGGCCGTGTTCTTC. It yields the protein CASSDRSGGAVFF. The gene calls are TRBV6-4 and TRBJ2-1; 10 positions match TRBD2. The CDR3 extends over 13 amino acids. Germline assignment: CDR1 MRHNA and CDR2 SNTAGT. The J segment lost 15 bases and the V segment lost 3 bases, leaving 8 bases of the junction unmatched.

This clonotype is hyperexpanded. The chain is built from TRBV6-4 and TRBJ2-3; perhaps D is TRBD1 or TRBD2 (5 bases each). This CDR3 has 14 residues. With 5 bases removed from V and 2 bases from J, the gap between germline ends came to 11 bases. Per germline, CDR1 MRHNA and CDR2 SNTAGT. The DNA for the CDR3 is TGTGCCAGCAGTTCGGGACCCCACACAGATACGCAGTATTTT. Its protein product is CASSSGPHTDTQYF.

CDR3 sequence: CASSVEAVTDTQYF. The CDR3 bases are TGTGCCAGCAGCGTAGAGGCAGTCACAGATACGCAGTATTTT. The rearrangement joins TRBV9 to TRBJ2-3; D gene unclear. The CDR3 sequence is 14 residues long. V was cut by 0 bases and J by 2 bases, with 7 bases left in between. Germline V gene lookup returns CDR1 SGDLS and CDR2 YYNGEE.

This clonotype was recorded many times. The rearrangement links TRBV5-1 to TRBJ2-7; D not resolved. Trimming cost V 6 bases and J 1 base, with 11 bases left between them. The CDR3 runs 13 residues. CDR1 is SGHRS, CDR2 YFSETQ, per germline. The CDR3 loop reads CASTNSQSYEQYF. The CDR3 bases are TGCGCCAGCACGAACAGCCAGTCCTACGAGCAGTACTTC. The complete variable domain, with remaining parts taken from reference TRBV5-1 and TRBJ2-7, reads KAGVTQTPRYLIKTRGQQVTLSCSPISGHRSVSWYQQTPGQGLQFLFEYFSETQRNKGNFPGRFSGRQFSNSRSEMNVSTLELGDSALYLCASTNSQSYEQYFGPGTRLTVT.

This chain joins TRBV7-6 and TRBJ2-7; D is ambiguous. Germline V gene data show CDR1 as SGHVS and CDR2 as FNYEAQ. Trimming pared 1 base from V and 6 bases from J, leaving 7 bases between. The CDR3 totals 12 residues. CDR3 bases: TGTGCCAGCAGCTTAGTGGGTCGCGAGCAGTACTTC. Protein sequence: CASSLVGREQYF. Complete variable domain (other parts from reference TRBV7-6 and TRBJ2-7): GAGVSQSPRYKVTKRGQDVALRCDPISGHVSLYWYRQALGQGPEFLTYFNYEAQQDKSGLPNDRFSAERPEGSISTLTIQRTEQRDSAMYRCASSLVGREQYFGPGTRLTVT.

This clonotype was seen many times. This rearrangement joins TRBV7-9 to TRBJ2-5; 7 bases line up with TRBD2. Germline V lookup: CDR1 SEHNR, CDR2 FQNEAQ (reference sequence). The CDR3 spans 16 residues. Trimming cost V 1 base and J 3 bases; bases outside gene matches: 8. CDR3 DNA: TGTGCCAGCAGCTTAGGTGGTGCGGGAGTTAAAGAGACCCAGTACTTC. Translating gives CASSLGGAGVKETQYF.

This clonotype has ten or more counts. V gene TRBV19 combines with J gene TRBJ1-2; TRBD1 matches at 8 bases. V lost 9 bases to trimming and J lost 4 bases; unmatched junction nucleotides: 7. Germline V CDR1 and CDR2: LNHDA, SQIVND (reference sequence). This CDR3 has 13 amino acids. The CDR3 nucleotides are TGTGCCAGCGACCCGACAGGGGCCTATGGCTACACCTTC. Amino acids: CASDPTGAYGYTF.

Only one count was recorded for this clonotype. The V call is TRBV29-1, the J call TRBJ1-4; 10 positions agree with TRBD1. The CDR3 is 14 amino acids. Germline V gene sequence: CDR1 SQVTM, CDR2 ANQGSEA. The V gene end was trimmed by 7 bases and the J gene end by 5 bases; junction bases not matched to a gene: 7. The CDR3 is CSAGGQGENEKLFF. As DNA, the CDR3 is TGCAGCGCTGGAGGACAGGGGGAAAATGAAAAACTGTTTTTT.

This clonotype was recorded once. This CDR3 is CSARTGAILETQYF. Here the CDR3 DNA reads TGCAGCGCCCGGACAGGGGCTATTCTAGAGACCCAGTACTTC. The rearrangement uses TRBV29-1 and TRBJ2-5, with 9 positions matching TRBD1. V shed 7 bases and J 4 bases; nucleotides not matched to a gene: 10. There are 14 residues in the CDR3. In germline, CDR1 is SQVTM, CDR2 ANQGSEA.

A word on this clonotype: This may be a read error, as it is one base from a much larger clone. The chain carries TRBV23-1 and TRBJ1-6; D may be TRBD1 (6 bases). TRBV23-1 is an open reading frame whose function is uncertain. The CDR3 loop spans 21 amino acids. CDR3 in DNA: TGCGCCAGCAATCAATCGAGACAGGACAGTCCAAATAGCTCCTATAATTCACCCCTCCACTTT. Its protein is CASNQSRQDSPNSSYNSPLHF.

This clonotype was counted at least ten times. This chain joins TRBV20-1 and TRBJ2-5; 10 bases match TRBD2. The CDR3 spans 15 residues. The junction had 9 bases not matched to a gene; V was cut back by 6 bases and J by 2 bases. Per the germline V gene, CDR1 is DFQATT and CDR2 is SNEGSKA (reference sequence). CDR3 bases: TGCAGTGCAATCCCGGGACTAGCGATACAAGAGACCCAGTACTTC. Its translation is CSAIPGLAIQETQYF.

There are many counts of this clonotype. The chain recombines TRBV5-5 with TRBJ2-4, with D maybe TRBD1 (6 bases). The V end lost 3 bases, the J end lost 0 bases, and 13 bases lay between the germline ends. This CDR3 has 16 amino acids. Germline V gene data show CDR1 as SGHKS and CDR2 as YYEKEE (reference sequence). DNA for the CDR3: TGTGCCAGCAGCTCCGGACAGAGGCTAGCCAAAAACATTCAGTACTTC. Translating gives CASSSGQRLAKNIQYF. Based on the CDR3 plus reference TRBV5-5 and TRBJ2-4, the full variable domain is DAGVTQSPTHLIKTRGQQVTLRCSPISGHKSVSWYQQVLGQGPQFIFQYYEKEERGRGNFPDRFSARQFPNYSSELNVNALLLGDSALYLCASSSGQRLAKNIQYFGAGTRLSVL.

V is TRBV2 and J is TRBJ2-2; D may match TRBD1 or TRBD2 (6 bases each). The CDR3 spans 16 residues. V was shortened by 5 bases and J by 6 bases, with 19 bases between the two germline ends. Germline lookup yields CDR1 SNHLY and CDR2 FYNNEI. CDR3 sequence (DNA): TGTGCCAGCAGTACCCAGGGGAGGACAGTATCCGGGGAGCTGTTTTTT. It translates to CASSTQGRTVSGELFF.

This clonotype was detected a few times. This chain links TRBV10-3 with TRBJ2-7; 7 nucleotides match TRBD2. V lost 0 bases, J lost 0 bases, and 2 bases stayed unmatched. Germline V gene sequence: CDR1 ENHRY, CDR2 SYGVKD. This CDR3 contains 15 residues. In nucleotides, the CDR3 is TGTGCCATCAGTGAGTCGGGGGGGAGCTCCTACGAGCAGTACTTC. Translated, it gives CAISESGGSSYEQYF.

This clonotype was counted ten times or more. This chain links TRBV10-2 with TRBJ1-1; D is possibly TRBD1 (5 bases). V was clipped by 7 bases and J by 7 bases, with 16 bases between them. Germline CDR1 is WSHSY and CDR2 is SAAADI. This CDR3 has 13 residues. The CDR3 sequence: CASNNGGFIEAFF. The DNA for the CDR3 is TGCGCCAGCAATAATGGGGGTTTCATTGAAGCTTTCTTT.

This clonotype was seen ten or more times. V is TRBV5-4 and J is TRBJ2-1, with a tentative D call TRBD1 (5 bases). This CDR3 region has 14 residues. With 1 base removed from V and 9 bases from J, the gap between germline ends came to 14 bases. Germline assignment: CDR1 SGHNT and CDR2 YYREEE (reference sequence). CDR3 in DNA: TGTGCCAGCAGCTTGCAGGGTTCAGGCGGTGAGCAGTTCTTC. As protein: CASSLQGSGGEQFF. The full variable domain, completed using reference TRBV5-4 and TRBJ2-1, is ETGVTQSPTHLIKTRGQQVTLRCSSQSGHNTVSWYQQALGQGPQFIFQYYREEENGRGNFPPRFSGLQFPNYSSELNVNALELDDSALYLCASSLQGSGGEQFFGPGTRLTVL.

The chain uses TRBV5-5 and TRBJ2-7; 9 nucleotides match TRBD1. Looked up from germline, CDR1 is SGHKS and CDR2 is YYEKEE (reference sequence). J lost 3 bases, V lost 4 bases, and 11 bases had no gene match. This CDR3 has 16 amino acids. The CDR3, as DNA: TGTGCCAGCAGCCCAGACGCTGACAGGGGGAACTACGAGCAGTACTTC. The encoded protein is CASSPDADRGNYEQYF.

Ten or more counts support this clonotype. The chain carries TRBV3-1 and TRBJ2-7, with TRBD2 as a possible D gene (5 bases). The CDR3 is 16 residues long. Between the trimmed V and J ends, which lost 4 bases and 1 base, there was a span of 17 bases. Germline V gene lookup returns CDR1 LGHDT and CDR2 YNNKEL (reference sequence). CDR3: CASSPPTGNKSYEQYF. In nucleotides, the CDR3 is TGTGCCAGCAGCCCCCCGACGGGGAATAAATCCTACGAGCAGTACTTC.

This chain links TRBV7-8 with TRBJ1-2; tentative D call: TRBD1 (6 bases). The CDR3 has 13 residues. V was trimmed by 3 bases and J by 4 bases, leaving 9 bases between them. Germline V CDR1 and CDR2: SGHVS, FQNEAQ. DNA for the CDR3: TGTGCCAGCAGCTTTCGGGGGGCCTATGGCTACACCTTC. It encodes CASSFRGAYGYTF. The full variable domain, in which reference TRBV7-8 and TRBJ1-2 provide the parts outside the CDR3, is GAGVSQSPRYKVAKRGQDVALRCDPISGHVSLFWYQQALGQGPEFLTYFQNEAQLDKSGLPSDRFFAERPEGSVSTLKIQRTQQEDSAVYLCASSFRGAYGYTFGSGTRLTVV.

This clonotype was counted between two and nine times. The chain uses TRBV4-1 and TRBJ2-7; 10 bases agree with TRBD2. The CDR3 runs 17 residues. From germline, CDR1 is MGHRA and CDR2 YSYEKL. J was trimmed by 7 bases and V by 3 bases; bases with no gene match: 15. In DNA form, the CDR3 reads TGCGCCAGCAGCCACCTAGCGGGAGTATCCGGGTGGCGGGAGCAGTACTTC. Its translation is CASSHLAGVSGWREQYF.

This clonotype appeared a few times. The gene calls are TRBV7-6 and TRBJ1-2; D not resolved. Between the trimmed V and J ends, which lost 4 bases and 1 base, there was a span of 7 bases. The germline gives CDR1 SGHVS, CDR2 FNYEAQ. The CDR3 is 13 residues long. The DNA of the CDR3 is TGTGCCAGCAGCTCCACAGTTAACTATGGCTACACCTTC. Translation gives CASSSTVNYGYTF.

This rearrangement joins TRBV7-9 to TRBJ1-1; D is unresolved. This CDR3 has 14 amino acids. The ends were cut back, 3 bases at V and 5 bases at J, with 13 bases in the middle. The germline V gene encodes CDR1 SEHNR and CDR2 FQNEAQ (reference sequence). The CDR3 here is CASSLLTAATEAFF. Written as DNA, the CDR3 is TGTGCCAGCAGCTTGCTAACAGCCGCTACTGAAGCTTTCTTT. The full variable domain, in which reference TRBV7-9 and TRBJ1-1 provide the parts outside the CDR3, is DTGVSQNPRHKITKRGQNVTFRCDPISEHNRLYWYRQTLGQGPEFLTYFQNEAQLEKSRLLSDRFSAERPKGSFSTLEIQRTEQGDSAMYLCASSLLTAATEAFFGQGTRLTVV.

The rearrangement links TRBV7-9 to TRBJ1-1; maybe TRBD1 (6 bases). The CDR3 extends over 16 amino acids. CDR1 is SEHNR and CDR2 is FQNEAQ in the germline V gene (reference sequence). With 1 base removed from V and 3 bases from J, the gap between germline ends came to 15 bases. CDR3 in amino acids: CASSLGGTPRDTEAFF. CDR3 in DNA: TGTGCCAGCAGCTTAGGAGGGACACCAAGAGACACTGAAGCTTTCTTT.